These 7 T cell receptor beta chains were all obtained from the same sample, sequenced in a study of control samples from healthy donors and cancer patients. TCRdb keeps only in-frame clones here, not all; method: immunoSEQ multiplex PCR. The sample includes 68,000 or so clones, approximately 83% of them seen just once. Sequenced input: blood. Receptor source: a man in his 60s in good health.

CDR3 in amino acids: CASSVAYGLAGVDEQYF. The CDR3 coding sequence is TGTGCCAGCAGCGTAGCGTACGGACTAGCGGGAGTGGACGAGCAGTACTTC. The chain couples TRBV9 to TRBJ2-7, with TRBD2 matching over 13 bases. After removal of 0 bases from V and 5 bases from J, the junction contained 8 bases not matched to a gene. CDR3 length: 17 residues. CDR1 and CDR2 (germline): SGDLS, YYNGEE.

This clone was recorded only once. The CDR3 here is CASSQRDTQYF. The CDR3 DNA follows: TGTGCCAGCAGCCAGAGGGATACGCAGTATTTT. The V gene is TRBV7-2, the J gene TRBJ2-3; D unresolved. CDR1 is SGHTA and CDR2 is FQGNSA in the germline V gene. The CDR3 has 11 amino acids. Trimming removed 5 bases at V and 6 bases at J, with 6 bases between.

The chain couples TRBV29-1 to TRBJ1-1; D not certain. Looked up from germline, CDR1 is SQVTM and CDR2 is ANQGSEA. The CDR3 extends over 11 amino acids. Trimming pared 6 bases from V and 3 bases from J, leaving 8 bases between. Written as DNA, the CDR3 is TGCAGCGTAACATTATACACTGAAGCTTTCTTT. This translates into CSVTLYTEAFF.

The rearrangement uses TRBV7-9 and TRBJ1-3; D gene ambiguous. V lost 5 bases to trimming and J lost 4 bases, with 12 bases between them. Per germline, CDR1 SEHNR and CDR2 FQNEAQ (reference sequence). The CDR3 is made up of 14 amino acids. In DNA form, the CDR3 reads TGTGCCAGCAGCCCCCAGCGAGCGGGAAACACCATATATTTT. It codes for CASSPQRAGNTIYF.

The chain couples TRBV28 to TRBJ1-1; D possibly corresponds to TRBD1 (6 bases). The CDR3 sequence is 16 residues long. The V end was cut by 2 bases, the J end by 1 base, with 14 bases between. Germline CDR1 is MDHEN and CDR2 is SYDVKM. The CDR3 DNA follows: TGTGCCAGCAGTTTACTCTCACAGGGCAGGAACACTGAAGCTTTCTTT. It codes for CASSLLSQGRNTEAFF. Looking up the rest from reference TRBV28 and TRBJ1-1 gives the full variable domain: DVKVTQSSRYLVKRTGEKVFLECVQDMDHENMFWYRQDPGLGLRLIYFSYDVKMKEKGDIPEGYSVSREKKERFSLILESASTNQTSMYLCASSLLSQGRNTEAFFGQGTRLTVV.

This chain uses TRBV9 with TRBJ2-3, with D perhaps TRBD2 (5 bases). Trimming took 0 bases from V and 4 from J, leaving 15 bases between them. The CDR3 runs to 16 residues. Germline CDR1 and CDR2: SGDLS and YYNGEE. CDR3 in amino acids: CASSVAGSRSADTQYF. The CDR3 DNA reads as TGTGCCAGCAGCGTAGCGGGGAGCCGCAGCGCAGATACGCAGTATTTT.

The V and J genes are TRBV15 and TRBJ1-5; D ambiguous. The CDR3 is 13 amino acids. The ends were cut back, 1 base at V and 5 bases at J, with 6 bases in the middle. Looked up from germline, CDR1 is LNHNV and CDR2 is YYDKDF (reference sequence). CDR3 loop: CATSRGKHQPQHF. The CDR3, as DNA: TGTGCCACCAGCAGAGGGAAGCATCAGCCCCAGCATTTT.